Shown below are 3 T cell receptor beta chains from a single sample sequenced in a study of OX40 agonist ivuxolimab in advanced cancers. Assay used: immunoSEQ multiplex PCR; TCRdb lists only in-frame clones, some missing. The table includes 30,000 to 40,000 clones, approximately 79% detected once. Sequenced here: CD4+ or CD8+ T cells sorted from blood, sampled in a trial of the OX40 agonist ivuxolimab. These receptors were taken from an adult with an advanced solid tumor such as melanoma, head and neck, liver or kidney cancer.

The gene calls are TRBV2 and TRBJ2-3, with 9 bases that match TRBD1. V lost 6 bases to trimming and J lost 3 bases; unmatched junction nucleotides: 7. Germline V CDR1 and CDR2: SNHLY, FYNNEI. The CDR3 contains 15 residues. For the CDR3, the DNA is TGTGCCAGCAGCCGACAGGGGGGAGGTACAGATACGCAGTATTTT. Residues: CASSRQGGGTDTQYF. The whole variable domain, filled in from reference TRBV2 and TRBJ2-3, reads EPEVTQTPSHQVTQMGQEVILRCVPISNHLYFYWYRQILGQKVEFLVSFYNNEISEKSEIFDDQFSVERPDGSNFTLKIRSTKLEDSAMYFCASSRQGGGTDTQYFGPGTRLTVL.

In this sample, this clone turned up once. The rearrangement links TRBV7-2 to TRBJ2-7; the match to TRBD2 covers 10 bases. The CDR3 contains 13 residues. J gave up 4 bases and V 4 bases, and 1 base lay outside the gene matches. Germline CDR1 SGHTA, CDR2 FQGNSA. In nucleotides, the CDR3 is TGTGCCAGCAGCTCTAGCGGGAGATACGAGCAGTACTTC. It translates to CASSSSGRYEQYF. Based on the CDR3 plus reference TRBV7-2 and TRBJ2-7, the full variable domain is GAGVSQSPSNKVTEKGKDVELRCDPISGHTALYWYRQSLGQGLEFLIYFQGNSAPDKSGLPSDRFSAERTGGSVSTLTIQRTQQEDSAVYLCASSSSGRYEQYFGPGTRLTVT.

V gene TRBV4-3 combines with J gene TRBJ2-7, with 7 bases lining up with TRBD1. V trimming: 2 bases; J trimming: 5 bases; junction bases outside the gene matches: 6. Germline CDR1 LGHNA, CDR2 YSLEER. The CDR3 is 14 residues long. The DNA for the CDR3 is TGCGCCAGCAGCCAACGACAGGGCGGCGACGAGCAGTACTTC. Translating it yields CASSQRQGGDEQYF.